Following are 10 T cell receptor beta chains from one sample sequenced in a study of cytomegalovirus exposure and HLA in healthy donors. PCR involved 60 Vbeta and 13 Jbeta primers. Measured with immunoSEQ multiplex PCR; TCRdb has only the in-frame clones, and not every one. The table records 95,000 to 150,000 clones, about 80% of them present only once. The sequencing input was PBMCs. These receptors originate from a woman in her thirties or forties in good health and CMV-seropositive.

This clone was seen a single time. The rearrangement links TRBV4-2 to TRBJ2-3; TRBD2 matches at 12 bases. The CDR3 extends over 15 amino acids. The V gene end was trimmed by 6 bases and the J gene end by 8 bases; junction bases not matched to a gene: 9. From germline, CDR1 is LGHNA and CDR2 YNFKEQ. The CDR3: CASRPTSGSLGTQYF. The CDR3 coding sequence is TGTGCCAGCAGGCCGACTAGCGGGAGTCTTGGTACGCAGTATTTT.

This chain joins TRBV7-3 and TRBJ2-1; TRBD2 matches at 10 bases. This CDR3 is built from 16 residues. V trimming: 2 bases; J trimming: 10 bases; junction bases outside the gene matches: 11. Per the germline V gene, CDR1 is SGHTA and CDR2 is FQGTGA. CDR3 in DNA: TGTGCCAGCAGCTTAGCATTCGTAGCGGGAGGTGTCGAGCAGTTCTTC. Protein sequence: CASSLAFVAGGVEQFF.

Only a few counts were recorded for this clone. The CDR3 sequence: CASSGPGTSGSSGAYNEQFF. For the CDR3, the DNA is TGTGCCAGCAGCGGACCCGGGACTAGCGGGAGTAGCGGGGCCTACAATGAGCAGTTCTTC. This rearrangement joins TRBV9 to TRBJ2-1; TRBD2 matches 14 bases. The CDR3 is made up of 20 amino acids. V was pared by 3 bases and J by 2 bases, with 13 bases of the junction left unmatched. Germline CDR1 SGDLS, CDR2 YYNGEE.

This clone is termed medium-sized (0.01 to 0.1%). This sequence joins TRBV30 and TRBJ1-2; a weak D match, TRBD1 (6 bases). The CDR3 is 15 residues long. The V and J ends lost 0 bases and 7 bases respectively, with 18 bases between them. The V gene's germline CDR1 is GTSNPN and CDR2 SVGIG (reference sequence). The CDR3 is CAWSVRQGIGGGYTF. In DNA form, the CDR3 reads TGTGCCTGGAGTGTACGGCAGGGGATAGGGGGTGGCTACACCTTC.

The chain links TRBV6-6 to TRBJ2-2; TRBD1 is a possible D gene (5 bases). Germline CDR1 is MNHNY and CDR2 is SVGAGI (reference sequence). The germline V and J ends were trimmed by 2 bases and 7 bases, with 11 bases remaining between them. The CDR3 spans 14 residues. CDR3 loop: CASSYVGDDGELFF. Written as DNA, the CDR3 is TGTGCCAGCAGTTACGTAGGGGATGACGGGGAGCTGTTTTTT.

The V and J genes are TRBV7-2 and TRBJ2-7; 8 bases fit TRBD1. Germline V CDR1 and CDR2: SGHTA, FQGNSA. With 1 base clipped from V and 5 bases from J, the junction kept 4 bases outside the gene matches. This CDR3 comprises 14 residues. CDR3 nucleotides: TGTGCCAGCAGCTTAGACAGGGGGTCCCACGAGCAGTACTTC. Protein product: CASSLDRGSHEQYF.

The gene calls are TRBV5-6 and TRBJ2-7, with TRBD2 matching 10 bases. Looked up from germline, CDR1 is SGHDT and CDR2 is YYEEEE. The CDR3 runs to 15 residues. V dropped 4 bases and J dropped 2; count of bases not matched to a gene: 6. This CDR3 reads CASSEGLAKPYEQYF. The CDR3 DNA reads TGTGCCAGCAGCGAGGGACTAGCGAAACCCTACGAGCAGTACTTC.

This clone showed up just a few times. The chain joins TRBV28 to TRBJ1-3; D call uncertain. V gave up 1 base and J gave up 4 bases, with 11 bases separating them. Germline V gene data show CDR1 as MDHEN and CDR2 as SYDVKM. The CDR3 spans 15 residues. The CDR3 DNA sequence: TGTGCCAGCAGTTTATCCCCCCAGGCGGGAAACACCATATATTTT. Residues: CASSLSPQAGNTIYF.

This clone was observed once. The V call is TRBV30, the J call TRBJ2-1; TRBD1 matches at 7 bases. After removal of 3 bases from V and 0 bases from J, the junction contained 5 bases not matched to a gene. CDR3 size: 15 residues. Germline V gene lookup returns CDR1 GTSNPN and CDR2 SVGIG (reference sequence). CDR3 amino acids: CAWSTGVGSYNEQFF. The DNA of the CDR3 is TGTGCCTGGAGCACAGGGGTGGGCTCCTACAATGAGCAGTTCTTC.

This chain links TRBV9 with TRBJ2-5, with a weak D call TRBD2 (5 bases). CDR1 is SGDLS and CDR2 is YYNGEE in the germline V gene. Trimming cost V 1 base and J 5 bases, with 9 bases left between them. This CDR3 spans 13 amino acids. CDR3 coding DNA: TGTGCCAGCAGCGTAAGTGGGAGCGAGACCCAGTACTTC. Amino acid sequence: CASSVSGSETQYF. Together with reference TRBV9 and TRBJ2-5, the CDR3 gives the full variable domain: DSGVTQTPKHLITATGQRVTLRCSPRSGDLSVYWYQQSLDQGLQFLIQYYNGEERAKGNILERFSAQQFPDLHSELNLSSLELGDSALYFCASSVSGSETQYFGPGTRLLVL.